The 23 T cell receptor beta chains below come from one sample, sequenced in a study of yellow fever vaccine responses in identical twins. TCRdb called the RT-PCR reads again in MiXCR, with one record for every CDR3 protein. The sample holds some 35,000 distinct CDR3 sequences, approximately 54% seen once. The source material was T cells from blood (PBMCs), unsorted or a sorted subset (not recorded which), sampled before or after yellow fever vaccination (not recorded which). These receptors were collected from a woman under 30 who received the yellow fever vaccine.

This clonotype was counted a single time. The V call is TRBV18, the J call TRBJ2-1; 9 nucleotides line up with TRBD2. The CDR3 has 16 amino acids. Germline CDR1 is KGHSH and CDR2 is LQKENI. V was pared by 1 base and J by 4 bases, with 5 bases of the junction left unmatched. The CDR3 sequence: CASSPRASGDYNEQFF. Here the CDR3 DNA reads TGTGCCAGCTCACCACGGGCTAGCGGGGATTACAATGAGCAGTTCTTC.

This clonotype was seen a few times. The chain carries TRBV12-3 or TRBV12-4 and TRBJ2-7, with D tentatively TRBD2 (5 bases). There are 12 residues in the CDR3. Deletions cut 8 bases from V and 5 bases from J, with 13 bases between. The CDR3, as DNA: TGTGCCAGCTCCTCGGGGTCCCACGAGCAGTACGTC. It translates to CASSSGSHEQYV.

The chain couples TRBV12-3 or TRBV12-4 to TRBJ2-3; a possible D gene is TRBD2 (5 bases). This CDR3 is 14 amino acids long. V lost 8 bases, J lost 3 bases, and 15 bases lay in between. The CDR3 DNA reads TGTGCCAGCTCTCTCAGGCGCGGGACAGATACGCAGTATTTT. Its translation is CASSLRRGTDTQYF.

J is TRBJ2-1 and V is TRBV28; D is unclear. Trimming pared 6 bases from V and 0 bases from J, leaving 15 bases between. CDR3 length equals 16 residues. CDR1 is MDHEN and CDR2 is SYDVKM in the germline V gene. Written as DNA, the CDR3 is TGTGCCAGCAGCCCGAGAAAGGCTAGCTCCTACAATGAGCAGTTCTTC. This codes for CASSPRKASSYNEQFF.

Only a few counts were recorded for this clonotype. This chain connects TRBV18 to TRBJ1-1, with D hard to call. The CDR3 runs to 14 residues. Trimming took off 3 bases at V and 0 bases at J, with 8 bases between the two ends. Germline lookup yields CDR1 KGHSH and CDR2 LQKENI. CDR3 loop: CASSPPGLNTEAFF. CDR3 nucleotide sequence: TGTGCCAGCTCACCCCCGGGTCTGAACACTGAAGCTTTCTTT.

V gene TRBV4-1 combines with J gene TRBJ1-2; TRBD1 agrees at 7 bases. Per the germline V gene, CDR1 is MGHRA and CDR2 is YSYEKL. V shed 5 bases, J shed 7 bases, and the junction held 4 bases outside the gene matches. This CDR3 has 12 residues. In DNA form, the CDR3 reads TGCGCCAGCAGCGGAGGACAGGTTGGCTACACCTTC. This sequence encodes CASSGGQVGYTF.

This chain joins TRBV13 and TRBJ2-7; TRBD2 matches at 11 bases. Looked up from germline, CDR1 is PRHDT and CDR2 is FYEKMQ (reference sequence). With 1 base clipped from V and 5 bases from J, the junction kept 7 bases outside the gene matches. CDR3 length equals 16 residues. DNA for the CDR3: TGTGCCAGCAGCTTAGTATCTAGCGGGAGGTCCCACGAGCAGTACTTC. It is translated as CASSLVSSGRSHEQYF.

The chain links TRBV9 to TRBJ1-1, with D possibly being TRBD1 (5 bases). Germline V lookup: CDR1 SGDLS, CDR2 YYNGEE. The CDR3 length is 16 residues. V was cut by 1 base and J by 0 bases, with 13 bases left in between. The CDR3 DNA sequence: TGTGCCAGCAGCGTAAGAGGGGACGGAATGAACACTGAAGCTTTCTTT. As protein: CASSVRGDGMNTEAFF.

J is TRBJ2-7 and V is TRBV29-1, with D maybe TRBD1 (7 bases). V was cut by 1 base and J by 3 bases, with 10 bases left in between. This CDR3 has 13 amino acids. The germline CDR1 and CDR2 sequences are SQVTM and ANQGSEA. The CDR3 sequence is CSVEGQGGYEQYF. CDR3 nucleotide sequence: TGCAGCGTTGAAGGTCAGGGGGGCTACGAGCAGTACTTC.

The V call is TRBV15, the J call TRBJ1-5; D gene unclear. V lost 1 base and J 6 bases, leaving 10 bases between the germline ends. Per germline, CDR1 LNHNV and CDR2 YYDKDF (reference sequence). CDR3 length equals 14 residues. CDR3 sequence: CATSRGETGQPQHF. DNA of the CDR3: TGTGCCACCAGCAGAGGGGAGACGGGTCAGCCCCAGCATTTT.

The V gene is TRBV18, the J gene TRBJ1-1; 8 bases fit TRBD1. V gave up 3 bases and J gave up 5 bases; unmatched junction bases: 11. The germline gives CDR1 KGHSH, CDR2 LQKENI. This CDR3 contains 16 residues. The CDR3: CASSPSRQGTATEAFF. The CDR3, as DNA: TGTGCCAGCTCACCTTCCCGACAGGGGACTGCGACTGAAGCTTTCTTT.

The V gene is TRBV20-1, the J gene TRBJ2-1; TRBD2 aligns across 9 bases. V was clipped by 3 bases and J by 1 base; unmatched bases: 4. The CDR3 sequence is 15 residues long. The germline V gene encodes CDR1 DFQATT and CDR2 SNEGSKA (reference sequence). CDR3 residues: CSARPSGISYNEQFF. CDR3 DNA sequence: TGCAGTGCTAGGCCTAGCGGGATATCCTACAATGAGCAGTTCTTC.

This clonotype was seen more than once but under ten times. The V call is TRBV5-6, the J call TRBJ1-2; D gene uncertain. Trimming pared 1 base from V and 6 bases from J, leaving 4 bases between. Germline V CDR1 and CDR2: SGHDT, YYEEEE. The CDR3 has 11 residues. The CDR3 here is CASSLFHGYTF. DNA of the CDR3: TGTGCCAGCAGCTTGTTTCATGGCTACACCTTC.

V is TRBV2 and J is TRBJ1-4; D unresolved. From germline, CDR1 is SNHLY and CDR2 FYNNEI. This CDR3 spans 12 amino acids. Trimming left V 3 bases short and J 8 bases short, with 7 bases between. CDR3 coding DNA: TGTGCCAGCAGTGATAGGGAGGAAAAACTGTTTTTT. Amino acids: CASSDREEKLFF.

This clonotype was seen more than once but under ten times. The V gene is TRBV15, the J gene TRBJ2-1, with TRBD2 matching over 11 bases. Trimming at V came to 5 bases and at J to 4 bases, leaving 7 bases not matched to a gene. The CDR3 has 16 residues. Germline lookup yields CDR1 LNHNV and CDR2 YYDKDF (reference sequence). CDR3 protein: CATSLQGTSGYNEQFF. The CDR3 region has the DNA TGTGCCACCAGCTTACAAGGGACTAGCGGTTACAATGAGCAGTTCTTC.

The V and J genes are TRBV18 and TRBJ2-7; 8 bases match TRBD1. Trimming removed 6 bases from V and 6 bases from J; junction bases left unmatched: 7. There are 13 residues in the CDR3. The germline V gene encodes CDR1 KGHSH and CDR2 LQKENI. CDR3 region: CASSQTGGSEQYV. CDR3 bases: TGTGCCAGCTCGCAAACAGGGGGTAGCGAGCAGTACGTC.

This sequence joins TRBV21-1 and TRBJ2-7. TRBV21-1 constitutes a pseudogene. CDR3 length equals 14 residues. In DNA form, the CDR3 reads TGTGCCAGCAGCATCAATAGGGATGTAAGCGAGCAGTACTTC. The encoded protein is CASSINRDVSEQYF.

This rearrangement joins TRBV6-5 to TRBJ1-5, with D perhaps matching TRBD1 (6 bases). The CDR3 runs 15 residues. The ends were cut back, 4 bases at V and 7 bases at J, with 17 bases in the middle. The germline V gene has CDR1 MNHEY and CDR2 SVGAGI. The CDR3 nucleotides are TGTGCCAGCAGTTTGACAGGTGGATCCCTCCAGCCCCAGCATTTT. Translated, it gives CASSLTGGSLQPQHF.

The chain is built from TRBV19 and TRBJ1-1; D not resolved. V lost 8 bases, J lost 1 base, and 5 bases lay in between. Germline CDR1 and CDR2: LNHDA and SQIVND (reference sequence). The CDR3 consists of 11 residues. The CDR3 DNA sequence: TGTGCCAGTGCCGGGAACACTGAAGCTTTCTTT. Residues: CASAGNTEAFF.

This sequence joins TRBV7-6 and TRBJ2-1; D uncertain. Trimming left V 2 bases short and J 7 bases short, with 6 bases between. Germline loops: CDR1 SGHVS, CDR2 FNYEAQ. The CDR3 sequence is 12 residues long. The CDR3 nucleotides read TGTGCCAGCAGCTTATTCCTGAATGAGCAGTTCTTC. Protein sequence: CASSLFLNEQFF.

CDR3 sequence (DNA): TGTGCCAGCAGTACCGGGGGGGCCTACAATGAGCAGTTCTTC. Translating gives CASSTGGAYNEQFF. The chain couples TRBV6-1 to TRBJ2-1; TRBD2 aligns across 8 bases. The junction had 2 bases not matched to a gene; V was cut back by 5 bases and J by 2 bases. This CDR3 is 14 amino acids long. CDR1 is MNHNS and CDR2 is SASEGT in the germline V gene.

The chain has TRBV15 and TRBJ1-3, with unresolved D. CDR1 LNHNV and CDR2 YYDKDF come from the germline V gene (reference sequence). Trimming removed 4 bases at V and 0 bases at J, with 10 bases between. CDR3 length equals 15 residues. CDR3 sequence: CATSTRTASGNTIYF. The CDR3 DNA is TGTGCCACCAGCACCCGGACTGCCTCTGGAAACACCATATATTTT. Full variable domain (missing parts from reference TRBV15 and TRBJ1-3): DAMVIQNPRYQVTQFGKPVTLSCSQTLNHNVMYWYQQKSSQAPKLLFHYYDKDFNNEADTPDNFQSRRPNTSFCFLDIRSPGLGDTAMYLCATSTRTASGNTIYFGEGSWLTVV.

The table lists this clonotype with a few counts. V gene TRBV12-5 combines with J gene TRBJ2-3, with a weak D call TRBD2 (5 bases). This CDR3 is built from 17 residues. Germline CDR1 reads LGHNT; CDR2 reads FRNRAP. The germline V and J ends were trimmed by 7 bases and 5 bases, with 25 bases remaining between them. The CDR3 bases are TGTGCTAGTGCCCACTGGCTCGGTTCTGGCACTAGAGATACGCAGTATTTT. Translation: CASAHWLGSGTRDTQYF.